Given below is one T cell receptor (beta chain) in context. These data belong to a study of blood T cell repertoires in COVID-19. Germline V CDR1 and CDR2: SGHKS, YYEKEE (reference sequence). Trimming pared 4 bases from V and 8 bases from J, leaving 15 bases between. This CDR3 is built from 13 residues. Original processing methods: Nucleated cell counts were estimated from reference gene primer amplification. TCRdb keeps only in-frame clones here, not all; method: immunoSEQ multiplex PCR. V and J calls and clone size follow that table, whereas D and trimming were derived from the DNA. Of 250,000 to 400,000 clones in the sample, almost 90% were seen once. Patients from Seattle were sampled longitudinally, starting during active infection.

The chain carries TRBV5-5 and TRBJ1-2, with no clear D. The TCR sequence derives from a woman younger than 45 with COVID-19, enrolled during active disease. Sequenced sample: peripheral blood. The CDR3 nucleotides are TGTGCCAGCAGCATATCCCCCGGGGAAGGCTACACCTTC. Translating gives CASSISPGEGYTF.